A single sample gave rise to the 8 T cell receptor beta chains below, sequenced in a study of cytomegalovirus exposure and HLA in healthy donors. Vbeta (60) and Jbeta (13) primers were used in the PCR. The method was immunoSEQ multiplex PCR; TCRdb's version includes in-frame clones alone and lacks a portion of them. The sample lists approximately 100,000 clones, over 65% occurring once. Material: PBMCs. These receptors were obtained from a female donor in good health and CMV-seropositive.

The gene calls are TRBV18 and TRBJ2-2; tentative D call: TRBD1 (5 bases). Germline V gene sequence: CDR1 KGHSH, CDR2 LQKENI. This CDR3 comprises 15 residues. The V end was cut by 1 base, the J end by 1 base, with 7 bases between. The chain's CDR3 is CASSPLTVNTGELFF. The CDR3, as DNA: TGTGCCAGCTCACCACTGACAGTGAACACCGGGGAGCTGTTTTTT.

The rearrangement uses TRBV10-3 and TRBJ1-2; TRBD1 matches at 7 bases. The CDR3 spans 14 residues. Germline loops: CDR1 ENHRY, CDR2 SYGVKD. Trimming took 5 bases from V and 8 from J; bases not matched to a gene: 11. CDR3 loop: CAISPGQDPRGYTF. CDR3 nucleotides: TGTGCCATCAGTCCTGGACAGGATCCTAGAGGCTACACCTTC.

CDR3 protein: CASTPTGGSSTDTQYF. The CDR3 DNA reads TGTGCCAGTACCCCTACTGGGGGCTCTAGCACAGATACGCAGTATTTT. J is TRBJ2-3 and V is TRBV19, with D possibly matching TRBD1 (6 bases). V was pared by 7 bases and J by 0 bases, with 17 bases between. Germline V gives CDR1 LNHDA, CDR2 SQIVND (reference sequence). The CDR3 contains 16 residues. The full variable domain, in which reference TRBV19 and TRBJ2-3 provide the parts outside the CDR3, is DGGITQSPKYLFRKEGQNVTLSCEQNLNHDAMYWYRQDPGQGLRLIYYSQIVNDFQKGDIAEGYSVSREKKESFPLTVTSAQKNPTAFYLCASTPTGGSSTDTQYFGPGTRLTVL.

Here the CDR3 reads CASSSAPYYEQYF. The DNA for the CDR3 is TGTGCCAGCAGCTCCGCCCCCTATTACGAGCAGTACTTC. The gene calls are TRBV7-3 and TRBJ2-7; D is uncertain. The CDR3 runs to 13 residues. V was clipped by 4 bases and J by 4 bases, with 11 bases between them. Germline CDR1 is SGHTA and CDR2 is FQGTGA.

V usage is TRBV7-2 and J usage is TRBJ2-5, with TRBD2 matching over 13 bases. The CDR3 covers 15 residues. Unmatched junction bases numbered 5, after V lost 5 bases and J lost 5 bases. From germline, CDR1 is SGHTA and CDR2 FQGNSA. CDR3 sequence (DNA): TGTGCCAGCAGCATAACGGGACTAGCGGGGGAGACCCAGTACTTC. Amino acid sequence: CASSITGLAGETQYF.

The genes are TRBV9 and TRBJ2-7; a possible D gene is TRBD2 (5 bases). CDR1 is SGDLS, CDR2 YYNGEE, per germline. Deletions cut 4 bases from V and 0 bases from J, with 11 bases between. This CDR3 has 14 amino acids. The CDR3 region is CASSPRGNSYEQYF. The CDR3 DNA reads as TGTGCCAGCAGCCCGAGAGGGAACTCCTACGAGCAGTACTTC.

The chain is built from TRBV6-1 and TRBJ1-6; 10 bases map to TRBD1. Losses at the gene ends were 3 bases for V and 7 bases for J; bases not matched to a gene: 3. This CDR3 is built from 15 residues. From germline, CDR1 is MNHNS and CDR2 SASEGT. DNA for the CDR3: TGTGCCAGCAGTGATTGGGGACAGGGGAATTCACCCCTCCACTTT. Amino acids: CASSDWGQGNSPLHF.

The chain couples TRBV29-1 to TRBJ1-1; no reliable D call. The CDR3 is 13 amino acids. CDR1 SQVTM and CDR2 ANQGSEA come from the germline V gene. V was shortened by 4 bases and J by 0 bases, with 9 bases between the two germline ends. The CDR3 spells CSVGPAMNTEAFF. The CDR3 DNA is TGCAGCGTTGGACCAGCGATGAACACTGAAGCTTTCTTT.